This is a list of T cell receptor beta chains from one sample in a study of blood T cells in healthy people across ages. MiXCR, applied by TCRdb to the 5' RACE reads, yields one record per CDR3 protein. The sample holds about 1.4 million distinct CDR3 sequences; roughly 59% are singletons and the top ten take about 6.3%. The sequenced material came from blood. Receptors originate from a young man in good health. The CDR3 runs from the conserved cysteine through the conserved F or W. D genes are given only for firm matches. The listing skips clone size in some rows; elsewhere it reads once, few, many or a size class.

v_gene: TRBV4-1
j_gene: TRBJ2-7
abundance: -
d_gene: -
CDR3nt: TGCGCCAGCAGCCAAGTCTCAGACACCTACGAGCAGTACTTC
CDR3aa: CASSQVSDTYEQYF

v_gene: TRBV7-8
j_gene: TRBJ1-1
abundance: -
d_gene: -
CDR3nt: TGTGCCAGCAGCTTAGGAGAGGCAGCACTCACTGAAGCTTTCTTT
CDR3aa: CASSLGEAALTEAFF

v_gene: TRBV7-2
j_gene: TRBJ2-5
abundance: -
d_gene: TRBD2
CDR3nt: TGTGCCAGCAGTACGCCGGGACTAGCCCACGAGACCCAGTACTTC
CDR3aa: CASSTPGLAHETQYF

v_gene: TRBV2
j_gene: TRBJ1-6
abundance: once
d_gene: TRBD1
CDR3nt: TGTGCCAGCAGGAGGGACAGGGAAACTCAGAATTCACCCCTCCACTTT
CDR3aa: CASRRDRETQNSPLHF

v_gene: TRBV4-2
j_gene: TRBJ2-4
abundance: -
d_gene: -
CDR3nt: TGTGCCAGCAGCCAAGGTGGGGGATCAGCCAAAAACATTCAGTACTTC
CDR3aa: CASSQGGGSAKNIQYF

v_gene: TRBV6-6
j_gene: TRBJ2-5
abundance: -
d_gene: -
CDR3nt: TGTGCCAGCAGTTATTCTTCTAGCACTTATCGGAGAGAGACCCAGTACTTC
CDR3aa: CASSYSSSTYRRETQYF

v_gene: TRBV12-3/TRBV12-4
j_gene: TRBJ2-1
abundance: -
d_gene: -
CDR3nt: TGTGCCAGCAGTTTAGACGGACTAGAGCAGTTCTTC
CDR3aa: CASSLDGLEQFF

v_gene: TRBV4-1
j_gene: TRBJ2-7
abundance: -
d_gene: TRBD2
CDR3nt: TGCGCCAGCAGCCCCGGCTGGGGGGGGATTATCGTTGACTACGAGCAGTACTTC
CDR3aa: CASSPGWGGIIVDYEQYF

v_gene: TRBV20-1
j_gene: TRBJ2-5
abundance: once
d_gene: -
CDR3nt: TGCAGTGCTAGAGGTCACAGGGACCACAATGAGCAGTACTTC
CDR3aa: CSARGHRDHNEQYF

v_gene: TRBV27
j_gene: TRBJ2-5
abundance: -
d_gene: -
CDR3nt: TGTGCCACCGGGACTCCACCAGGGGTTCAGTACTTC
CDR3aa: CATGTPPGVQYF

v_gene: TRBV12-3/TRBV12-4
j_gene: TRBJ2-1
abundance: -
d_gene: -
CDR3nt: TGTGCCAGCAGCGTCCACGCTGGGGAGCAGTTCTTC
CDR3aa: CASSVHAGEQFF

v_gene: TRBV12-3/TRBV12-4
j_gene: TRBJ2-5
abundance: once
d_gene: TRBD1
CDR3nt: TGTGCCAGCAAAGATTCCTGGGACAGCCCTGAGACCCAGTACTTC
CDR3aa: CASKDSWDSPETQYF

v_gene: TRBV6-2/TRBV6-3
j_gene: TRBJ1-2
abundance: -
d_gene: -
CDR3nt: TGTGCCAGCAGTTACTCTACAACGAACTATGGCTACACCTTC
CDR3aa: CASSYSTTNYGYTF

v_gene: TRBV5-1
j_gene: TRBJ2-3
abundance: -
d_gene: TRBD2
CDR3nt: TGCGCCAGCACTGGACTAGCGGGCTACACAGATACGCAGTATTTT
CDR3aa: CASTGLAGYTDTQYF

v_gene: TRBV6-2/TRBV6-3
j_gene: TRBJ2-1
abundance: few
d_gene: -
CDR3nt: TGTGCCAGCGGCAATTACAATGAGCAGTTCTTC
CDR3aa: CASGNYNEQFF

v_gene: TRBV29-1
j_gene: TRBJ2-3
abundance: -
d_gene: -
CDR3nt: TGCAGCGTTACGGTGACCGGTTTGTGGCGGGGAGAGAGCACAGATACGCAGTATTTT
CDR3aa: CSVTVTGLWRGESTDTQYF

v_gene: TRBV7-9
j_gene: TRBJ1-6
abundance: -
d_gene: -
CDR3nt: TGTGCCAGCAGCTTAGCAGGGGAGTCACCCCTCCACTTT
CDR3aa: CASSLAGESPLHF

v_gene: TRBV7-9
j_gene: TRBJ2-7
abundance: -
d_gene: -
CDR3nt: TGTGCCAGCAGCTTAGCGACAGGTGGACAGTACTTC
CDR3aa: CASSLATGGQYF

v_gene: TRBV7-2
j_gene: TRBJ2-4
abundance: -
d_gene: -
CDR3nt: TGTGCCAGCAGCCCACAGGGGGGGTCAAACATTCAGTACTTC
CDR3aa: CASSPQGGSNIQYF

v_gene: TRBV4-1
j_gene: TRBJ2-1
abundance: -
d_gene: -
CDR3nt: TGCGCCAGCAGCCCAACCCGGGGGGCTCCACCGAGCTCCTACAATGAGCAGTTCTTC
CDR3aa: CASSPTRGAPPSSYNEQFF

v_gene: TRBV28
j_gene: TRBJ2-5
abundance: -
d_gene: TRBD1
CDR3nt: TGTGCCAGCAGCCCAGACAGGGGTGAAGAGACCCAGTACTTC
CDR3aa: CASSPDRGEETQYF

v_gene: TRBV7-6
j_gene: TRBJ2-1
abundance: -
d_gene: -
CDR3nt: TGTGCCAGCAGCTTATTGGCCCCCGAGCAGTTCTTC
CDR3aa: CASSLLAPEQFF

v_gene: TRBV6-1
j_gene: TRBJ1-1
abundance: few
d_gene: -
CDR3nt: TGTGCCAGCAGTGATAAACCCGGGACCACGAACACTGAAGCTTTCTTT
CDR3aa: CASSDKPGTTNTEAFF

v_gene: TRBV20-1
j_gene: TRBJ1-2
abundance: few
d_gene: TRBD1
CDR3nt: TGCAGTGCCAGAACCGGGACAGGGGCCGGCTACACCTTC
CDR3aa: CSARTGTGAGYTF

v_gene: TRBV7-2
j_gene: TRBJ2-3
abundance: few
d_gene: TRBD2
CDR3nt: TGTGCCAGCAGCCCCATAACTAGCGGGGCCCACACAGATACGCAGTATTTT
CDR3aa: CASSPITSGAHTDTQYF

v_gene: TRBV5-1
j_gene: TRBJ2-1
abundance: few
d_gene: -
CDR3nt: TGCGCCAGCAGCACACGGACATCCTACAATGAGCAGTTCTTC
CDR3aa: CASSTRTSYNEQFF

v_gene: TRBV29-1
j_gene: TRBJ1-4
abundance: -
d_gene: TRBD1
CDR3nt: TGCAGCGGAAGGGGGCGCGGACGAGAAAAACTGTTTTTT
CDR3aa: CSGRGRGREKLFF

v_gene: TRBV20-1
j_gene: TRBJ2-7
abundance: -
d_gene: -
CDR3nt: TGCAGTGCTAGTGTGGGAACGCCCTACGAGCAGTACTTC
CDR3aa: CSASVGTPYEQYF

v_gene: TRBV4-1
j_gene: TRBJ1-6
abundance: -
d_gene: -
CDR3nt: TGCGCCAGCAGCCAAGTACAGGGACGATCACCCCTCCACTTT
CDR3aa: CASSQVQGRSPLHF

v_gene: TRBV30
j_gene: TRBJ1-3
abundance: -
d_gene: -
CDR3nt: TGTGCCTGGAGTGTCGGTACAGGAAGCTCTGGAAACACCATATATTTT
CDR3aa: CAWSVGTGSSGNTIYF

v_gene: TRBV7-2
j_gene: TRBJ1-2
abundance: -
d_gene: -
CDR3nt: TGTGCCAGCAGCTTAGGGGGACTGAAGGGGGGCTATGGCTACACCTTC
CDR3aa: CASSLGGLKGGYGYTF

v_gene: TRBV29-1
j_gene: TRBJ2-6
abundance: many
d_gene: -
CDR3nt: TGCAGCGTTGCATACTCTGGGGCCAACGTCCTGACTTTC
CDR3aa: CSVAYSGANVLTF

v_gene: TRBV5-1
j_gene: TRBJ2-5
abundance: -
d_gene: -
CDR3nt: TGCGCCAGCAGCGTAGGGGAGATGAGGAATGAGCAGTACTTC
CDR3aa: CASSVGEMRNEQYF

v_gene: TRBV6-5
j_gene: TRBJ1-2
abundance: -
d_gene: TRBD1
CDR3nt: TGTGCCAGCAGTTCTCGTTTGACAGGGGAAGGCTACACCTTC
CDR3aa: CASSSRLTGEGYTF

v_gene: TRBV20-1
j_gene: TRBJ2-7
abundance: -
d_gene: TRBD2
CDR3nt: TGCAGTGCTACCCCGGGACTAACCTACGAGCAGTACTTC
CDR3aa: CSATPGLTYEQYF

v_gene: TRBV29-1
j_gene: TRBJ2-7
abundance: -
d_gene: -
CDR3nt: TGCAGCGGACAGGTGGGCTACGAGCAGTACTTC
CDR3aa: CSGQVGYEQYF

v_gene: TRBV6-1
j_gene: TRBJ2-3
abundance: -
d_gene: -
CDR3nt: TGTGCCGGTAGACCTAGCTTTTCTTCAGATACGCAGTATTTT
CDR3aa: CAGRPSFSSDTQYF

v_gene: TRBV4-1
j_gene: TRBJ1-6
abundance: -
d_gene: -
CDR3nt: TGCGCCAGCAGCCAACGGCAGGGGAGTTCACCCCTCCACTTT
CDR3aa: CASSQRQGSSPLHF

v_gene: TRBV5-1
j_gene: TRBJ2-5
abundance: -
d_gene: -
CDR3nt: TGCGCCAGCAGCTTCCTGCCGGAGGAGACCCAGTACTTC
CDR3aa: CASSFLPEETQYF

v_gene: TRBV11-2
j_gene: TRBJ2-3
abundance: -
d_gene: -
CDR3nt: TGTGCCAGCAGTTCCGGGGGGAGGGGGGTCGGAGATACGCAGTATTTT
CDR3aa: CASSSGGRGVGDTQYF

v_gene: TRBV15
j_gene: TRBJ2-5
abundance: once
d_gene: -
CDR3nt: TGTGCCACCAGCAGAGGGGGGCCGGAAGAGACCCAGTACTTC
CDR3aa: CATSRGGPEETQYF